Each of the 3 T cell receptor beta chains below was sequenced from the same sample in a study of immune evolution from preneoplasia to lung adenocarcinoma (dated by TCRdb to 2020 to 2023). Libraries were prepared through the immunoSEQ multiplex PCR assay. TCRdb's version of the immuneACCESS table is confined to in-frame rearrangements and falls short of the full clone set. An unresolved V gene accounts for under half of the shortfall where checked; the remainder is of unknown origin. The table for this sample lists a few thousand clones; approximately 90% of them were counted only once. Around 8.5% of the sample is taken by the ten largest. Sequencing was carried out using FFPE adjacent normal lung tissue. Every receptor here comes from a person between 55 and 80 years old with lung adenocarcinoma.

The V and J genes are TRBV11-2 and TRBJ2-5, with 9 bases identical to TRBD2. The trim removed 1 base at V and 5 bases at J, leaving 2 bases unmatched. Germline loops: CDR1 SGHAT, CDR2 FQNNGV. The CDR3 is 14 residues long. Written as DNA, the CDR3 is TGTGCCAGCAGCTTAGTAACTAGCGGGGAGACCCAGTACTTC. It codes for CASSLVTSGETQYF. Complete variable domain (other parts from reference TRBV11-2 and TRBJ2-5): EAGVAQSPRYKIIEKRQSVAFWCNPISGHATLYWYQQILGQGPKLLIQFQNNGVVDDSQLPKDRFSAERLKGVDSTLKIQPAKLEDSAVYLCASSLVTSGETQYFGPGTRLLVL.

This clone occurred once. The chain has TRBV6-5 and TRBJ1-5; TRBD1 aligns across 7 bases. The CDR3 totals 14 residues. Trimming took 6 bases from V and 6 from J; bases not matched to a gene: 8. CDR1 MNHEY and CDR2 SVGAGI come from the germline V gene. The CDR3 region has the DNA TGTGCCAGCAGGATAGACAGGGCTACTCAGCCCCAGCATTTT. Residues: CASRIDRATQPQHF.

V usage is TRBV11-3 and J usage is TRBJ2-7; 10 positions agree with TRBD2. The germline V gene has CDR1 SGHNT and CDR2 YENEEA. This CDR3 has 15 residues. J gave up 3 bases and V 1 base, and 3 bases lay outside the gene matches. CDR3 nucleotide sequence: TGTGCCAGCAGCTTAGCTAGCGGGAGTTACTACGAGCAGTACTTC. Translating gives CASSLASGSYYEQYF.